Below, 15 T cell receptor beta chains from the same sample are listed, as sequenced in a study of OX40 agonist ivuxolimab in advanced cancers. This table comes from immunoSEQ multiplex PCR, and its TCRdb copy is limited to in-frame clones, with some not included. Of 40,000 to 55,000 clones detected, roughly 82% appear once; the ten largest clones hold roughly 2.2%. The sequencing used CD4+ or CD8+ T cells sorted from blood, collected in a trial of the OX40 agonist ivuxolimab. These receptors were obtained from an adult with an advanced solid tumor such as melanoma, head and neck, liver or kidney cancer.

The chain has TRBV27 and TRBJ1-2; no firm D call. V lost 2 bases, J lost 8 bases, and 12 bases lay in between. There are 13 residues in the CDR3. Germline values: CDR1 MNHEY, CDR2 SMNVEV (reference sequence). CDR3 amino acids: CASSLDRYKGYTF. DNA for the CDR3: TGTGCCAGCAGTTTAGACCGCTACAAGGGCTACACCTTC.

CDR3: CASSAGSYEQYF. The CDR3 region has the DNA TGTGCCAGCAGTGCTGGTTCCTACGAGCAGTACTTC. The chain employs TRBV6-5 and TRBJ2-7; D is unresolved. Germline V gene sequence: CDR1 MNHEY, CDR2 SVGAGI. The CDR3 consists of 12 residues. V lost 5 bases and J 1 base, leaving 6 bases between the germline ends.

The chain links TRBV10-2 to TRBJ2-7; 8 positions agree with TRBD1. CDR3 length equals 13 residues. The germline gives CDR1 WSHSY, CDR2 SAAADI. V was pared by 4 bases and J by 6 bases, with 5 bases of the junction left unmatched. CDR3 protein: CASSGGQGIEQYF. As DNA, the CDR3 is TGCGCCAGCAGTGGAGGACAGGGTATCGAGCAGTACTTC.

This chain uses TRBV7-8 with TRBJ2-1; 7 positions match TRBD2. This CDR3 is built from 12 residues. Germline V lookup: CDR1 SGHVS, CDR2 FQNEAQ. The junction had 7 bases not matched to a gene; V was cut back by 9 bases and J by 8 bases. Here the CDR3 reads CASNGGGDEQFF. In nucleotides, the CDR3 is TGTGCCAGTAATGGGGGAGGGGATGAGCAGTTCTTC.

J is TRBJ1-1 and V is TRBV6-1, with a weak D call TRBD1 (5 bases). The CDR3 runs to 13 residues. The ends were cut back, 6 bases at V and 0 bases at J, with 8 bases in the middle. Germline V gene sequence: CDR1 MNHNS, CDR2 SASEGT. The DNA for the CDR3 is TGTGCCAGCAGGACAGCCATGAACACTGAAGCTTTCTTT. This gives the protein CASRTAMNTEAFF.

This clone has a handful of counts. The chain uses TRBV9 and TRBJ2-1; tentatively, D is TRBD2 (5 bases). With 1 base removed from V and 3 bases from J, the gap between germline ends came to 8 bases. The CDR3 covers 14 residues. Per germline, CDR1 SGDLS and CDR2 YYNGEE. This CDR3 is CASSVSGNYNEQFF. DNA of the CDR3: TGTGCCAGCAGCGTATCGGGAAACTACAATGAGCAGTTCTTC.

The chain joins TRBV28 to TRBJ2-7; 9 nucleotides align to TRBD2. Germline CDR1 is MDHEN and CDR2 is SYDVKM. This CDR3 has 14 residues. J gave up 1 base and V 7 bases, and 5 bases lay outside the gene matches. The CDR3 loop is CASKGSGSSYEQYF. CDR3 sequence (DNA): TGTGCCAGCAAGGGTAGCGGGAGTTCCTACGAGCAGTACTTC.

This chain uses TRBV6-5 with TRBJ1-1; D gene unclear. Germline CDR1 MNHEY, CDR2 SVGAGI. The CDR3 runs 15 residues. V dropped 0 bases and J dropped 1 base, with 9 bases sitting between them. CDR3 sequence (DNA): TGTGCCAGCAGTTACTCGATGAGGAGGAACACTGAAGCTTTCTTT. Residues: CASSYSMRRNTEAFF.

This clone was detected once. This chain uses TRBV6-1 with TRBJ2-7; the D gene could be TRBD1 or TRBD2 (5 bases each). Between the trimmed V and J ends, which lost 6 bases and 1 base, there was a span of 16 bases. The germline gives CDR1 MNHNS, CDR2 SASEGT. This CDR3 region has 15 residues. This chain's CDR3 is CASRDPRERSYEQYF. The CDR3 nucleotides read TGTGCCAGCAGGGACCCCAGGGAGAGATCCTACGAGCAGTACTTC.

The CDR3 is CASSESPSGETQYF. The CDR3 DNA reads TGTGCCAGCAGTGAAAGCCCCTCGGGAGAGACCCAGTACTTC. This rearrangement joins TRBV25-1 to TRBJ2-5; D uncertain. Germline-derived CDR1 and CDR2 are MGHDK and SYGVNS. V was cut by 2 bases and J by 4 bases, with 11 bases left in between. The CDR3 sequence is 14 residues long. Complete variable domain (other parts from reference TRBV25-1 and TRBJ2-5): EADIYQTPRYLVIGTGKKITLECSQTMGHDKMYWYQQDPGMELHLIHYSYGVNSTEKGDLSSESTVSRIRTEHFPLTLESARPSHTSQYLCASSESPSGETQYFGPGTRLLVL.

This sequence joins TRBV6-1 and TRBJ2-1; 9 bases are a match to TRBD1. Looked up from germline, CDR1 is MNHNS and CDR2 is SASEGT. The CDR3 extends over 14 amino acids. V trimming: 4 bases; J trimming: 9 bases; junction bases outside the gene matches: 7. CDR3 sequence reads: CASSARTGEGEQFF. The DNA for the CDR3 is TGTGCCAGCAGTGCACGGACAGGGGAGGGTGAGCAGTTCTTC.

The chain combines TRBV19 with TRBJ2-1; tentative D call: TRBD1 (5 bases). Germline CDR1 reads LNHDA; CDR2 reads SQIVND (reference sequence). There are 15 residues in the CDR3. The germline V and J ends were trimmed by 6 bases and 7 bases, with 19 bases remaining between them. For the CDR3, the DNA is TGTGCCAGTAGATACCCCTGGTCCCCAGGGAATGAGCAGTTCTTC. Its translation: CASRYPWSPGNEQFF. The full variable domain, in which reference TRBV19 and TRBJ2-1 provide the parts outside the CDR3, is DGGITQSPKYLFRKEGQNVTLSCEQNLNHDAMYWYRQDPGQGLRLIYYSQIVNDFQKGDIAEGYSVSREKKESFPLTVTSAQKNPTAFYLCASRYPWSPGNEQFFGPGTRLTVL.

This rearrangement joins TRBV30 to TRBJ1-2, with unresolved D. With 2 bases removed from V and 0 bases from J, the gap between germline ends came to 7 bases. This CDR3 comprises 13 residues. Germline V CDR1 and CDR2: GTSNPN, SVGIG (reference sequence). CDR3 in DNA: TGTGCCTGGAGTTTGACCTCTAACTATGGCTACACCTTC. The encoded protein is CAWSLTSNYGYTF. The full variable domain, rest sourced from reference TRBV30 and TRBJ1-2, is SQTIHQWPATLVQPVGSPLSLECTVEGTSNPNLYWYRQAAGRGLQLLFYSVGIGQISSEVPQNLSASRPQDRQFILSSKKLLLSDSGFYLCAWSLTSNYGYTFGSGTRLTVV.

V gene TRBV28 combines with J gene TRBJ2-7, with 7 positions matching TRBD1. Per germline, CDR1 MDHEN and CDR2 SYDVKM. The CDR3 loop spans 12 amino acids. V shed 6 bases, J shed 3 bases, and the junction held 2 bases outside the gene matches. This CDR3 is CASRGQIYEQYF. CDR3 DNA: TGTGCCAGCAGGGGACAGATCTACGAGCAGTACTTC.

This sequence joins TRBV10-3 and TRBJ2-1; D is unresolved. Trimming pared 3 bases from V and 7 bases from J, leaving 7 bases between. This CDR3 has 12 residues. Germline V lookup: CDR1 ENHRY, CDR2 SYGVKD. Here the CDR3 reads CAISDSSNEQFF. CDR3 DNA sequence: TGTGCCATCAGTGATTCGTCAAATGAGCAGTTCTTC.